This T cell receptor beta chain was identified during a study of T cells in localized non-small cell lung cancer. Germline lookup yields CDR1 MDHEN and CDR2 SYDVKM. CDR3 length: 14 amino acids. The ends lost 4 bases at V and 7 bases at J; junction bases unmatched: 7. Assay used: immunoSEQ multiplex PCR; TCRdb lists only in-frame clones, some missing. The data show 25,000 to 35,000 clones, more than 75% seen once. A remark on this clone: As yet, its antigen is unknown.

Findings and caveats of the study: Adjacent lung was found to contain a median about 60 of the top 100 tumor clones. Uninvolved adjacent lung showed peak T cell clonality, exceeding tumor.

This sequence joins TRBV28 and TRBJ2-4, with 7 bases lining up with TRBD1. The clonotype was recovered from a female donor aged 60 or older with stage III squamous cell lung carcinoma. The sample was peripheral blood, taken before any cancer treatment. CDR3 in amino acids: CASSYETGLNIQYF. The CDR3 DNA sequence: TGTGCCAGCAGTTATGAGACAGGGTTGAACATTCAGTACTTC.